This T cell receptor beta chain appears in the sequencing data of a study of blood T cell repertoires in COVID-19. Germline CDR1 SGHKS, CDR2 YYEKEE (reference sequence). J lost 9 bases, V lost 5 bases, and 12 bases had no gene match. This CDR3 region has 15 residues. Data came from immunoSEQ multiplex PCR; TCRdb stores just in-frame clones and leaves some out. The table has about 33,000 clones, approximately 85% seen once. This clone came up once. The sequence was obtained from a human donor in a cohort sampled during active COVID-19. Sequenced: peripheral blood. The rearrangement uses TRBV5-5 and TRBJ2-2; TRBD2 matches 8 bases. The CDR3 sequence: CASRPGGGRSRELFF. Here the CDR3 DNA reads TGTGCCAGCAGACCGGGAGGCGGGAGGTCCAGGGAGCTGTTTTTT.